These 27 T cell receptor beta chains were sequenced from one sample in a study of T cell clonality in common variable immunodeficiency (dated by TCRdb to the mid-2010s). The method was the immunoSEQ multiplex PCR assay. Imported from immuneACCESS, the table was reduced by TCRdb to in-frame sequences with V and J called. These copies leave out some clones; in studies compared against another copy, an unresolved V gene accounts for under half, and the cause of the remainder is not known. The sample records around 40,000 clones, none occurring a single time. The leading ten clones occupy about 2.2% of the sample. Material for sequencing was peripheral blood mononuclear cells. These receptors came from a person aged 18-70 years in good health.

In this sample, this clone turned up many times. From the germline J gene comes the end of the CDR3, since the read stops 3 residues before it. The chain carries TRBV7-6 and TRBJ2-3, with TRBD2 identical over 9 bases. The CDR3 covers 18 residues. Trimming took 6 bases from V and 3 from J; bases not matched to a gene: 16. The germline V gene encodes CDR1 SGHVS and CDR2 FNYEAQ. The covered CDR3 bases are TGTGCCAGCAGTCCGGCCCTCCTAGCGGGATCCTTAACAGATACG. Its translation is CASSPALLAGSLTDT. The whole CDR3 reads CASSPALLAGSLTDTQYF.

This clone came up many times. The sequenced fragment ends 3 residues before the CDR3 boundary, so the rest is inferred from the germline J gene. J is TRBJ1-1 and V is TRBV5-5; the D gene is possibly TRBD1 (6 bases). Germline values: CDR1 SGHKS, CDR2 YYEKEE (reference sequence). CDR3 length: 14 amino acids. The V end lost 2 bases, the J end lost 7 bases, and 15 bases lay between the germline ends. The sequenced CDR3 bases are TGTGCCAGCAGCTTAGGGGGTGGCAGGGTTGAA. Encoded protein: CASSLGGGRVE. The entire CDR3 is CASSLGGGRVEAFF.

This clone was recorded many times. The CDR3 end is not reached by the read, which stops 3 residues before it; the germline J gene fills it in. The chain is built from TRBV7-2 and TRBJ1-4; no clear D. The CDR3 contains 15 residues. Germline V gene lookup returns CDR1 SGHTA and CDR2 FQGNSA. Trimming stripped 6 bases from V and 0 bases from J, with 11 bases between. CDR3 DNA, as far as it was read: TGTGCCAGCAGTCCCCGCGGGGCAACTAATGAAAAA. Translating it yields CASSPRGATNEK. The entire CDR3 reads CASSPRGATNEKLFF.

This clone was counted a few times. The germline gene is not matched at one end of the junction; a read error may be the cause. The missing CDR3 end, 3 residues past where the read stops, is filled in from the germline J gene. The chain is built from TRBV11-3 and TRBJ1-1; weak D call: TRBD1 (6 bases). Germline V gene data show CDR1 as SGHNT and CDR2 as YENEEA. CDR3 length: 14 amino acids. CDR3 sequence reads: CARSLRSGDTEAFF. CDR3 bases read: TGTGCCCGCAGCTTACGCTCAGGGGACACCGAA.

This clone was seen a handful of times. The read terminates 3 residues before the CDR3 end, so the remaining end is supplied by the germline J gene. This sequence joins TRBV18 and TRBJ2-7, with a tentative D call TRBD1 (6 bases). The CDR3 totals 16 residues. CDR1 KGHSH and CDR2 LQKENI come from the germline V gene. The V and J ends lost 3 bases and 2 bases respectively, with 17 bases between them. The covered CDR3 bases are TGTGCCAGCTCACCGATACAGGGAAACCCCCCCTACGAG. It is translated as CASSPIQGNPPYE. The complete CDR3 reads CASSPIQGNPPYEQYF.

This clone was picked up many times. Read coverage stops 3 residues before the CDR3 terminus; the germline J gene supplies the remainder. The chain has TRBV4-1 and TRBJ1-3; a weak D match, TRBD1 (6 bases). V was trimmed by 4 bases and J by 1 base, leaving 11 bases between them. This CDR3 has 15 amino acids. The germline CDR1 and CDR2 sequences are MGHRA and YSYEKL. CDR3 DNA (partial): TGCGCCAGCAGCCCTCGGACAGCATCTGGAAACACC. It yields the protein CASSPRTASGNT. The full CDR3 protein is CASSPRTASGNTIYF.

This clone was observed many times. The read comes to an end 3 residues before the CDR3 does, leaving the germline J gene to fill in the end. The chain couples TRBV30 to TRBJ1-6; D gene unclear. From germline, CDR1 is GTSNPN and CDR2 SVGIG (reference sequence). This CDR3 contains 13 residues. V was shortened by 2 bases and J by 7 bases, with 9 bases between the two germline ends. The CDR3 bases that were read are TGTGCCTGGAGTCCAGGAGGGAATTCACCC. It is translated as CAWSPGGNSP. The entire CDR3 protein is CAWSPGGNSPLHF.

Regarding this clone: The read terminates 3 residues before the CDR3 end, so the remaining end is supplied by the germline J gene. The chain is built from TRBV6-2 or TRBV6-3 and TRBJ1-2; possible D gene TRBD1, 6 bases. CDR1 and CDR2 from the germline V gene are MNHEY and SVGEGT. The CDR3 sequence is 13 residues long. Incomplete CDR3 DNA: TGTGCCAGCAGTCGACAGGAAACCTACGAC. Amino acids: CASSRQETYD. In full, the CDR3 is CASSRQETYDYTF.

This clone was observed at least ten times. The read terminates 3 residues before the CDR3 end, so the remaining end is supplied by the germline J gene. The chain carries TRBV18 and TRBJ1-1; no reliable D call. Germline V CDR1 and CDR2: KGHSH, LQKENI. This CDR3 has 13 residues. CDR3 in amino acids: CASSLPGFRGAFF. The sequenced CDR3 bases are TGTGCCAGCTCACTTCCCGGGTTCCGGGGA.

This clone was seen repeatedly, ten times or more. The missing CDR3 end, 3 residues past where the read stops, is filled in from the germline J gene. The rearrangement joins TRBV5-1 to TRBJ2-5; possible D gene TRBD2, 5 bases. CDR3 size: 15 residues. The V gene's germline CDR1 is SGHRS and CDR2 YFSETQ. V shed 5 bases and J shed 0 bases, with 14 bases lying between them. The covered CDR3 bases are TGCGCCAGCAGGTCTTTATCGGGGTACCAAGAGACC. Its protein product is CASRSLSGYQET. The entire CDR3 protein reads CASRSLSGYQETQYF.

In its sample, this clone was seen many times. The CDR3 end is not reached by the read, which stops 3 residues before it; the germline J gene fills it in. The chain links TRBV20-1 to TRBJ2-1; 9 bases align to TRBD2. The CDR3 is 14 residues long. The V gene's germline CDR1 is DFQATT and CDR2 SNEGSKA (reference sequence). V trimming: 6 bases; J trimming: 5 bases; junction bases outside the gene matches: 8. CDR3 DNA, as far as it was read: TGCAGTGCCCAGGGACTAGCAACGGACAATGAG. Protein product: CSAQGLATDNE. The entire CDR3 reads CSAQGLATDNEQFF.

This clone has ten or more counts. The read gets to within 3 residues of the CDR3 end, and the germline J gene fills in the rest. This chain links TRBV6-2 or TRBV6-3 with TRBJ1-1; D gene ambiguous. Trimming pared 5 bases from V and 0 bases from J, leaving 10 bases between. Germline-derived CDR1 and CDR2 are MNHEY and SVGEGT. CDR3 size: 14 residues. CDR3 DNA, as far as it was read: TGTGCCAGCAGTGAGGCATCTTTGAACACTGAA. Translated, it gives CASSEASLNTE. The entire CDR3 protein reads CASSEASLNTEAFF.

This clone came up many times. Read coverage stops 3 residues before the CDR3 terminus; the germline J gene supplies the remainder. The rearrangement uses TRBV18 and TRBJ1-1; perhaps TRBD1 as D (5 bases). The CDR3 sequence is 13 residues long. The V gene's germline CDR1 is KGHSH and CDR2 LQKENI. Trimming pared 7 bases from V and 0 bases from J, leaving 9 bases between. The part of the CDR3 DNA that was read is TGTGCCAGCTTACAGGCTCTGAACACTGAA. It specifies CASLQALNTE. The whole CDR3 region reads CASLQALNTEAFF.

This clone occurred many times. The CDR3 end is not reached by the read, which stops 3 residues before it; the germline J gene fills it in. This chain uses TRBV20-1 with TRBJ2-5, with TRBD2 identical over 7 bases. Germline V lookup: CDR1 DFQATT, CDR2 SNEGSKA (reference sequence). The CDR3 is 17 amino acids. With V trimmed by 6 bases and J by 4 bases, 20 bases remained unmatched. This CDR3 reads CSAEGTTKFMRGETQYF. The CDR3 bases that were read are TGCAGTGCAGAAGGGACTACCAAATTTATGAGGGGAGAGACC.

This clone showed up many times. One end of the junction does not line up with germline, which may come from a read error. The sample contains more than one DNA sequence encoding this CDR3. CDR3 DNA, as far as it was read: TGTGCCATCAGCGAGTCCGGACAGGGGATGAATGAAAAA. As protein: CAISESGQGMNEK. The entire CDR3 protein is CAISESGQGMNEKLFF. V is TRBV10-3 and J is TRBJ1-4; 9 bases align to TRBD1. The read falls 3 residues short of the CDR3 end, and the missing part is taken from the germline J gene. This CDR3 has 16 residues. Germline assignment: CDR1 ENHRY and CDR2 SYGVKD.

This clone was recorded a few times. The read finishes 3 residues shy of the CDR3 end, and the germline J gene is used to complete it. J is TRBJ1-3 and V is TRBV6-4, with D unresolved. Trimming removed 10 bases from V and 9 bases from J, with 7 bases in between. Germline V gene lookup returns CDR1 MRHNA and CDR2 SNTAGT. The CDR3 extends over 9 amino acids. CDR3 sequence: CATPSTIYF. Partial CDR3 DNA: TGTGCCACCCCTAGCACC.

Notes on this clone: The read finishes 3 residues shy of the CDR3 end, and the germline J gene is used to complete it. The chain is built from TRBV11-2 and TRBJ2-7; 7 bases map to TRBD1. This CDR3 has 15 amino acids. The germline V gene has CDR1 SGHAT and CDR2 FQNNGV. The V and J ends lost 5 bases and 0 bases, in that order; junction bases with no gene match: 7. The CDR3 loop reads CASSRRDSTSYEQYF. The part of the CDR3 DNA that was read is TGTGCCAGCAGCCGCCGGGACAGCACCTCCTACGAG.

This clone was recorded at least ten times. Read sequence stops 3 residues before the CDR3 end, and the germline J gene provides the missing end. V usage is TRBV4-1 and J usage is TRBJ2-7, with 11 bases lining up with TRBD1. Unmatched junction bases numbered 2, after V lost 4 bases and J lost 3 bases. This CDR3 spans 14 amino acids. Germline loops: CDR1 MGHRA, CDR2 YSYEKL. CDR3 bases read: TGCGCCAGCAGCCGGACAGGGGGCATCTACGAG. Translated, it gives CASSRTGGIYE. The CDR3 in full is CASSRTGGIYEQYF.

This clone was counted only a few times. The CDR3 end falls 3 residues outside the read, so it is completed with the germline J gene. This sequence joins TRBV16 and TRBJ2-2, with D perhaps TRBD2 (6 bases). This CDR3 is 18 amino acids long. Germline CDR1 reads KGHSY; CDR2 reads FQNENV. The CDR3 DNA, read in part, is TGTGCCAGCAGCCAAGTCCCCGCTGAAGTTCGGACTAATGAAAAG. As protein: CASSQVPAEVRTNEK. From start to end, the CDR3 is CASSQVPAEVRTNEKLFF. The whole variable domain, remainder taken from reference TRBV16 and TRBJ2-2, is GEEVAQTPKHLVRGEGQKAKLYCAPIKGHSYVFWYQQVLKNEFKFLISFQNENVFDETGMPKERFSAKCLPNSPCSLEIQATKLEDSAVYFCASSQVPAEVRTNEKLFFGEGSRLTVL.

In this sample, this clone turned up many times. The sequenced part of the CDR3 DNA is TGTGCCTGGAGTCCTCTGGGCGGGAGAATCACAGATACG. Translation: CAWSPLGGRITDT. The full CDR3 is CAWSPLGGRITDTQYF. This chain links TRBV30 with TRBJ2-3, with 7 nucleotides matching TRBD2. The observed sequence ends 3 residues before the CDR3 terminus, with the missing tail filled in from the germline J gene. Germline V CDR1 and CDR2: GTSNPN, SVGIG (reference sequence). The V gene end was trimmed by 2 bases and the J gene end by 2 bases; junction bases not matched to a gene: 10. CDR3 size: 16 residues.

This clone has a count of ten or more. The junction shows a germline mismatch at one end, possibly a read error. The sequence runs out 3 residues before the end of the CDR3; the remainder is reconstructed from the germline J gene. J is TRBJ2-2 and V is TRBV4-2; D might be TRBD1 or TRBD2, each matching 5 bases. The CDR3 contains 15 residues. Per the germline V gene, CDR1 is LGHNA and CDR2 is YNFKEQ. CDR3: CASSQARGNTGELFF. The sequenced part of the CDR3 DNA is TGCGCCAGCAGCCAGGCGAGGGGGAACACCGGGGAG.

The table lists this clone with many counts. The junction departs from germline at one end; a sequencing error may be responsible. Read coverage stops 3 residues before the CDR3 terminus; the germline J gene supplies the remainder. The same CDR3 is also encoded by other DNA sequences in this sample. The rearrangement links TRBV30 to TRBJ2-3; TRBD2 agrees at 7 bases. Per the germline V gene, CDR1 is GTSNPN and CDR2 is SVGIG (reference sequence). This CDR3 has 15 amino acids. The CDR3 sequence is CAWSAREPGTDTQYF. The sequenced part of the CDR3 DNA is TGTGCTTGGAGTGCGCGGGAGCCAGGCACAGATACG.

This clone was seen at least ten times. The CDR3 end falls 3 residues outside the read, so it is completed with the germline J gene. V usage is TRBV19 and J usage is TRBJ1-2; unclear D gene. The length of the CDR3 is 13 residues. From germline, CDR1 is LNHDA and CDR2 SQIVND (reference sequence). V was pared by 1 base and J by 6 bases, with 9 bases between. The covered CDR3 bases are TGTGCCAGTAGTATAGCCAAGGCCCATGGC. Encoded protein: CASSIAKAHG. The full CDR3 reads CASSIAKAHGYTF.

This clone was detected ten times or more. The read halts 3 residues ahead of the CDR3 end, with the missing end drawn from the germline J gene. V and J are TRBV20-1 and TRBJ2-1, with TRBD1 matching 8 bases. Trimming took 6 bases from V and 4 from J; bases not matched to a gene: 8. Germline V lookup: CDR1 DFQATT, CDR2 SNEGSKA (reference sequence). This CDR3 contains 14 residues. Incomplete CDR3 DNA: TGCAGTGCCCAGGACAGGGATATGTACAATGAG. This sequence encodes CSAQDRDMYNE. The full CDR3 reads CSAQDRDMYNEQFF.

This clone was detected ten times or more. The read stops 3 residues short of the end of the CDR3; the missing end is completed from the germline J gene. The chain combines TRBV5-1 with TRBJ2-7, with D unclear. Germline CDR1 is SGHRS and CDR2 is YFSETQ. CDR3 length: 14 amino acids. V lost 0 bases to trimming and J lost 2 bases, with 9 bases between them. The part of the CDR3 DNA that was read is TGCGCCAGCAGCTTGGATGGGCAAACCTACGAG. This encodes CASSLDGQTYE. The CDR3, in full, reads CASSLDGQTYEQYF.

This clone was seen ten or more times. The read falls 3 residues short of the CDR3 end, and the missing part is taken from the germline J gene. V is TRBV5-4 and J is TRBJ2-5; 11 bases map to TRBD1. This CDR3 region has 15 residues. Germline V gene lookup returns CDR1 SGHNT and CDR2 YYREEE (reference sequence). The V gene end was trimmed by 4 bases and the J gene end by 5 bases; junction bases not matched to a gene: 7. This chain's CDR3 is CASSGTGTGGETQYF. The sequenced part of the CDR3 DNA is TGTGCCAGCAGCGGAACCGGGACAGGGGGGGAGACC.

There are many counts of this clone. The read ends 3 residues shy of where the CDR3 ends; the end is completed using the germline J gene. The chain has TRBV20-1 and TRBJ1-2; 8 bases map to TRBD1. Per germline, CDR1 DFQATT and CDR2 SNEGSKA (reference sequence). CDR3 size: 13 residues. The part of the CDR3 DNA that was read is TGCAGTGCTAGCTCCGACAGGGGAACCGGC. Its protein product is CSASSDRGTG. The CDR3 in its entirety is CSASSDRGTGYTF.